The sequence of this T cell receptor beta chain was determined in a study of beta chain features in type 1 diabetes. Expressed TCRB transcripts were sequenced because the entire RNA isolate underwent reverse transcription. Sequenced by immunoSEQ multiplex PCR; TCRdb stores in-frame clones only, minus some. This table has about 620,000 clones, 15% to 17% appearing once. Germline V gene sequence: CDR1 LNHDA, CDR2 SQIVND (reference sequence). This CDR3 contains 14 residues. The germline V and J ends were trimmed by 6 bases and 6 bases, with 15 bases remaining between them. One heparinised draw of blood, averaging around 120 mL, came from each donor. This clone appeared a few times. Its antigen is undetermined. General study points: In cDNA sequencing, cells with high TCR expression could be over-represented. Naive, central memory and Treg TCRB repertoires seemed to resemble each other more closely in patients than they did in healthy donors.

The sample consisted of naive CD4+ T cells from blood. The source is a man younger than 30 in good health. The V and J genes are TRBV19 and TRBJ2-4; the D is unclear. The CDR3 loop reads CASSLRDRGNIQYF. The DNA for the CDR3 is TGTGCCAGTAGCCTCAGAGACCGCGGAAACATTCAGTACTTC.